Following are 5 T cell receptor beta chains from one sample sequenced in a study of T-cell reconstitution after alpha-beta-depleted transplantation in children. Researchers prepared the TCRbeta library using unique molecular identifiers, the study reports. In TCRdb, the PCR reads were re-called with MiXCR into one record per CDR3 protein. Of fewer than 550,000 distinct CDR3 sequences listed, roughly a tenth are singletons. This material consisted of PBMCs from the stem cell graft donor, taken from the stem cell graft. These receptors were taken from a human donor who donated a stem cell graft to a child with acute myeloid leukemia.

The rearrangement links TRBV11-1 to TRBJ2-7; 8 bases align to TRBD2. Germline values: CDR1 SGHAT, CDR2 FQDESV (reference sequence). This CDR3 contains 16 residues. CDR3 in DNA: TGTGCCAGCAGCCCGACCGGGGGTAGCGGGGTCTACGTGCAGTACGTC. Its protein product is CASSPTGGSGVYVQYV.

This clonotype was counted between two and nine times. The chain couples TRBV5-1 to TRBJ2-1, with 9 nucleotides matching TRBD1. The CDR3 runs 15 residues. J was trimmed by 6 bases and V by 7 bases; bases with no gene match: 11. Germline values: CDR1 SGHRS, CDR2 YFSETQ. In DNA, the CDR3 is TGCGCCAGCCGGGAGCGACAGGGGGGCAGCAATGAGCAGTTCTTC. Amino acid sequence: CASRERQGGSNEQFF. Supplemented by reference TRBV5-1 and TRBJ2-1, the full variable domain reads KAGVTQTPRYLIKTRGQQVTLSCSPISGHRSVSWYQQTPGQGLQFLFEYFSETQRNKGNFPGRFSGRQFSNSRSEMNVSTLELGDSALYLCASRERQGGSNEQFFGPGTRLTVL.

The chain couples TRBV6-5 to TRBJ2-6; D is perhaps TRBD1 (5 bases). This CDR3 is built from 18 residues. The germline V gene encodes CDR1 MNHEY and CDR2 SVGAGI. V lost 0 bases to trimming and J lost 4 bases, with 16 bases between them. The CDR3 DNA reads as TGTGCCAGCAGTTACTCAACTACAGGTTCGGCCGGGGCCAACGTCCTGACTTTC. It codes for CASSYSTTGSAGANVLTF.

J is TRBJ1-1 and V is TRBV7-6; a weak D match, TRBD1 (5 bases). Germline loops: CDR1 SGHVS, CDR2 FNYEAQ. V was clipped by 0 bases and J by 6 bases, with 11 bases between them. The CDR3 extends over 14 amino acids. CDR3 protein: CASSLAGPQSEAFF. In DNA, the CDR3 is TGTGCCAGCAGCTTAGCGGGGCCACAGTCTGAAGCTTTCTTT.

The rearrangement links TRBV6-1 to TRBJ2-3, with 11 bases aligning to TRBD2. V trimming: 5 bases; J trimming: 5 bases; junction bases outside the gene matches: 6. This CDR3 contains 15 residues. Germline V gene sequence: CDR1 MNHNS, CDR2 SASEGT. CDR3 sequence: CASSQGLAVQDTQYF. In DNA form, the CDR3 reads TGTGCCAGCAGTCAGGGACTAGCGGTTCAAGATACGCAGTATTTT.